This T cell receptor (beta chain) came from a study of cytomegalovirus exposure and HLA in healthy donors. Turning to the study itself: The use of the same platform for the 90 to 150 validation repertoires and the 550 to 850 first-cohort repertoires was reported by a later analysis. General study findings and limits: TCR beta chains numbering under 200 were designated cytomegalovirus-associated. Through in vitro validation, a few CMV-associated chains were shown to be specific for CMV antigens.

In the case of this clone: What it recognizes is unknown.

Sequencing was performed with immunoSEQ multiplex PCR; in TCRdb, only in-frame clones are kept and a portion is missing. The sample has 150,000 to 200,000 clones; 95% to 96% are singletons. Trimming at V came to 2 bases and at J to 2 bases, leaving 6 bases not matched to a gene. Germline V gives CDR1 SNHLY, CDR2 FYNNEI. The CDR3 extends over 15 amino acids. The chain couples TRBV2 to TRBJ2-7; 7 nucleotides align to TRBD2. The sequenced material came from PBMCs. The TCR originated in a woman aged 18-35 years in good health and CMV-seronegative. CDR3 DNA: TGTGCCAGCAGTGAATCCCAAGCGGGGCCCTACGAGCAGTACTTC. Amino acid sequence: CASSESQAGPYEQYF.